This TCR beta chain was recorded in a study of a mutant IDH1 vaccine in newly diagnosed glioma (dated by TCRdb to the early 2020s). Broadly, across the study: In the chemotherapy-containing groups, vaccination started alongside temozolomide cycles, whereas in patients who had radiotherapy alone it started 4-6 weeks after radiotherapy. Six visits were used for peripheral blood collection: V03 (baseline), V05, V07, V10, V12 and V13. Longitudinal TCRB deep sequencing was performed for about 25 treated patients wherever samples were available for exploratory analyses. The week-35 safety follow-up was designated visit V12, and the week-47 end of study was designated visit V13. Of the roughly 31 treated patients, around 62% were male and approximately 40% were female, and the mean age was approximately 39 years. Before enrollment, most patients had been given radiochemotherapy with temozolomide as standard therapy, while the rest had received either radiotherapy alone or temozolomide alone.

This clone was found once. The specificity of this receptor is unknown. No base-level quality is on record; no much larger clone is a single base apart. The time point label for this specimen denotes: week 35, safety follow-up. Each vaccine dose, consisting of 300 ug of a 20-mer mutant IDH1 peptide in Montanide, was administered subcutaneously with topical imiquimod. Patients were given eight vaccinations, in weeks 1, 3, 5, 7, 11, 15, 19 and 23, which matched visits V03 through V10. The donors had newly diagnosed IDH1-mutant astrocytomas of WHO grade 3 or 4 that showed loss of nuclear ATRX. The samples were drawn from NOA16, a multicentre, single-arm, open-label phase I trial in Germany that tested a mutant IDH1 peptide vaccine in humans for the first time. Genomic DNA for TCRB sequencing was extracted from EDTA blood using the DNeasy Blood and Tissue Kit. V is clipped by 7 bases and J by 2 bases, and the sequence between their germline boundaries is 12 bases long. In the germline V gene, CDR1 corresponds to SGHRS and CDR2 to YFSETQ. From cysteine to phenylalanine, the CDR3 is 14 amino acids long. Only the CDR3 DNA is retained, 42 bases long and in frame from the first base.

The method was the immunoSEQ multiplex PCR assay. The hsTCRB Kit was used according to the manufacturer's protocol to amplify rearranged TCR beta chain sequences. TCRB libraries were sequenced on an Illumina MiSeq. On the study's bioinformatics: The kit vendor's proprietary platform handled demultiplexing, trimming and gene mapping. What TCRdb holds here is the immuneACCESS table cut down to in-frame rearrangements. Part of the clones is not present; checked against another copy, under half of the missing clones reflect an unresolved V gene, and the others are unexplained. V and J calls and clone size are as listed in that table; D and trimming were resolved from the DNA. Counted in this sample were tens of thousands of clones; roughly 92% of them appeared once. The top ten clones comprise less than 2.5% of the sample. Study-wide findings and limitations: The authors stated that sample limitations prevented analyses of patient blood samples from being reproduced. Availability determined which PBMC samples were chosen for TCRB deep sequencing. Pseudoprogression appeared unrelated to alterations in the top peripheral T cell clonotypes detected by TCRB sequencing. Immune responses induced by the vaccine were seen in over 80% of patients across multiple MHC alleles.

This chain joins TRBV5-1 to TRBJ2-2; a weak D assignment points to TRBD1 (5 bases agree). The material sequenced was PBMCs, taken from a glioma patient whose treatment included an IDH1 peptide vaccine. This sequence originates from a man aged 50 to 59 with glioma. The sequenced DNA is TGCGCCAGCGGGAACAGGCCTAACACCGGGGAGCTGTTTTTT. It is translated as CASGNRPNTGELFF. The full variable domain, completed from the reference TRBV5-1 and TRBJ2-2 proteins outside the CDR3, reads KAGVTQTPRYLIKTRGQQVTLSCSPISGHRSVSWYQQTPGQGLQFLFEYFSETQRNKGNFPGRFSGRQFSNSRSEMNVSTLELGDSALYLCASGNRPNTGELFFGEGSRLTVL.